The source of this T cell receptor beta chain is a study of OX40 agonist ivuxolimab in advanced cancers. Study-wide context: Ivuxolimab, which targeted the costimulatory receptor OX40 (CD134), was an agonistic, fully human IgG2 monoclonal antibody. Intravenous ivuxolimab was administered to patients every 2 weeks at six dose levels: 0.01, 0.1, 0.3, 1.5, 3 and 10 mg/kg. Of the approximately 53 patients in dose escalation, about 19 had hepatocellular carcinoma, some 15 had melanoma, 9 had renal cell carcinoma and 9 had head and neck cancer. In the dose-escalation cohort, around four fifths of patients were male, and the mean age was roughly 60 years, with a range of roughly 20 to 80. Prior anti-PD-1, anti-PD-L1 or anti-CTLA-4 therapy was permitted, and checkpoint inhibitors had been received by about 44% of dose-escalation patients. Partial responses were achieved by three dose-escalation patients, of whom one had hepatocellular carcinoma and two had cutaneous melanoma. Peripheral TCRbeta sequencing was intended to test whether TCR sequence diversity was altered and clonal T-cell expansion was caused by ivuxolimab. The monotherapy dose-escalation portion (N of about 57 patients) of the phase I ivuxolimab trial is reported in the paper. What the authors observed across the whole study: Low levels of normalized T-cell clonal expansion were also seen in some patients who did not respond. At doses of 0.1 to 3.0 mg/kg, clonal expansion of both CD4+ and CD8+ T cells in blood was seen between baseline and week 6. In the 0.1-3.0 mg/kg groups, partial responders had among the lowest normalized peripheral clonal expansion, particularly in CD8+ T cells. After ivuxolimab, more expanded clones were found on average in CD8+ T cells than in CD4+ T cells. The antigen specificity of the peripheral T cells that underwent clonal expansion was not determined.

For this clone: The target of this receptor is not known. Germline is not matched at one junction end, which may reflect a read error.

The CDR1 and CDR2 encoded by the germline V gene are MNHNS and SASEGT. From its cysteine to its phenylalanine, the CDR3 spans 12 amino acids. Only the CDR3 portion is preserved as DNA: 36 bases, with reading frame beginning at the first base. Genomic DNA was isolated from the sorted cells so that the TCRbeta CDR3 region could be sequenced. TCRbeta CDR3 regions were sequenced using the immunoSEQ Assay. Imported from immuneACCESS, the table was reduced by TCRdb to in-frame sequences with V and J called. These copies leave out some clones; in studies compared against another copy, an unresolved V gene accounts for under half, and the cause of the remainder is not known. The sample yields about 100,000 clones; around 90% were counted once. The ten top clones hold roughly 0.61% of the sample. The trial excluded patients who had a history of autoimmune disease or were on systemic immunosuppression. Peripheral blood for TCR sequencing was drawn from every dose cohort at baseline, at cycle 4 day 1 and at cycle 7 day 1. The samples were drawn from a first-in-human, open-label, multicenter phase I dose-escalation trial of ivuxolimab. Adults with locally advanced or metastatic melanoma, renal cell, hepatocellular, or head and neck squamous cell carcinoma were enrolled in the trial. CD4+ and CD8+ T cells were sorted separately from peripheral blood before TCR sequencing.

Source: CD4+ or CD8+ T cells sorted from blood, taken in a trial of the OX40 agonist ivuxolimab. The sequence was obtained from an adult with an advanced solid tumor such as melanoma, head and neck, liver or kidney cancer. The V gene is TRBV6-1 and the J gene is TRBJ1-2; the D gene cannot be named for sure. The DNA sequence is as follows: TGTGCCAGCAGTGAAGGTAGACTGTCGTGCCCCTTC. Translated, it reads CASSEGRLSCPF.